A single sample is the source of the 4 T cell receptor beta chains below, sequenced in a study of T cell responses to AZD1222 COVID-19 vaccine (dated by TCRdb to about 2021). The library was prepared using the immunoSEQ multiplex PCR assay. Held by TCRdb, this immuneACCESS table contains in-frame sequences only and omits some clones. Under half of the omission traces to an unresolved V gene where checked; the cause of the rest is unknown. For this sample there are roughly 150,000 clones; approximately 90% appear just once. The ten most abundant clones make up under 2% of the sample. The time point label, as the study defines it: baseline before first vaccination. The sample here was peripheral blood, taken on day 0 of AZD1222 vaccination. The source is an adult in good health.

This clone was seen once. The chain uses TRBV4-1 and TRBJ2-3; possible D gene TRBD2, 5 bases. This CDR3 has 13 residues. V was pared by 2 bases and J by 6 bases, with 9 bases between. Germline loops: CDR1 MGHRA, CDR2 YSYEKL. Here the CDR3 reads CASSQPRDDTQYF. In nucleotides, the CDR3 is TGCGCCAGCAGCCAACCGAGGGATGATACGCAGTATTTT.

CDR3 region: CASSRGQPGVGPQHF. The CDR3 nucleotides read TGTGCCAGCAGCAGGGGACAGCCGGGCGTGGGGCCCCAGCATTTT. This chain links TRBV6-2 or TRBV6-3 with TRBJ1-5; 7 bases fit TRBD1. The length of the CDR3 is 15 residues. V lost 6 bases to trimming and J lost 9 bases; unmatched junction nucleotides: 14. Germline lookup yields CDR1 MNHEY and CDR2 SVGEGT.

V usage is TRBV28 and J usage is TRBJ2-5, with TRBD2 matching 8 bases. The CDR3 is 14 amino acids. Trimming cost V 2 bases and J 3 bases; bases outside gene matches: 2. Germline V CDR1 and CDR2: MDHEN, SYDVKM. The CDR3 sequence is CASSLNGREETQYF. The CDR3 bases are TGTGCCAGCAGTTTAAACGGGAGGGAAGAGACCCAGTACTTC.

The chain links TRBV19 to TRBJ2-7; 8 bases are a match to TRBD1. The V and J ends lost 4 bases and 0 bases, in that order; junction bases with no gene match: 5. This CDR3 comprises 15 residues. CDR1 is LNHDA and CDR2 is SQIVND in the germline V gene (reference sequence). This CDR3 reads CASSTRTGSSYEQYF. As DNA, the CDR3 is TGTGCCAGTAGTACAAGGACAGGGAGCTCCTACGAGCAGTACTTC.